This TCR beta chain was recovered during a study of post-analysis software for immune sequencing data. Study results and caveats: TRBV5-6, TRBV5-1 and TRBV20-1 were among roughly 5 TRBV segments more frequent in patients than controls.

Researchers reported that TCR beta cDNA libraries carried unique molecular identifiers. TCRdb re-called the PCR reads with MiXCR, one entry per CDR3 protein. Seen here are 250,000 to 300,000 distinct CDR3 sequences, 36% observed once, and the top ten hold less than 6%. CDR3 size: 12 residues. V was clipped by 5 bases and J by 9 bases, with 12 bases between them. Germline CDR1 SEHNR, CDR2 FQNEAQ (reference sequence). This clonotype was recorded many times. Antigen unknown. The chain links TRBV7-9 to TRBJ2-3, with D possibly TRBD1 on 5 matching bases. What was sequenced was blood. The TCR comes from a girl aged 10-17 years with multiple sclerosis. The CDR3 sequence: CASSPDSRTQYF. The CDR3 DNA follows: TGTGCCAGCAGCCCTGACAGCCGGACGCAGTATTTT. The full variable domain, in which reference TRBV7-9 and TRBJ2-3 provide the parts outside the CDR3, is DTGVSQNPRHKITKRGQNVTFRCDPISEHNRLYWYRQTLGQGPEFLTYFQNEAQLEKSRLLSDRFSAERPKGSFSTLEIQRTEQGDSAMYLCASSPDSRTQYFGPGTRLTVL.